This T cell receptor (beta chain) was recorded in a study of blood T cell repertoires in COVID-19. Study as a whole: COVID-19 samples collected from the United States, Italy and Spain covered acute and convalescent phases. PBMCs, B-cell-depleted T cells, or T cells were the source of the cDNA or gDNA that made up the material.

Germline CDR1 SGHDN, CDR2 FVKESK. The V gene lost 5 bases and the J gene lost 0 bases, with 10 bases spanning the gap. The CDR3 is 14 residues long. This clone turned up a few times. Seattle's cohort entered during active infection and was followed longitudinally. Original handling: Using reference gene primer amplification, nucleated cell counts were estimated. Measured with immunoSEQ multiplex PCR; TCRdb has only the in-frame clones, and not every one. That table supplies the V and J calls and clone size; D and trimming were determined from the DNA. In the table there are roughly 410,000 clones, about 87% of which are singletons.

The chain links TRBV14 to TRBJ1-1; D is uncertain. Sample: peripheral blood. This clonotype was obtained from a woman aged 60-75 years with COVID-19, enrolled during active disease. CDR3 region: CASSVQIMNTEAFF. The CDR3, as DNA: TGTGCCAGCAGCGTACAGATCATGAACACTGAAGCTTTCTTT.